This TCR beta chain is drawn from a study of cytomegalovirus exposure and HLA in healthy donors. For the study at large: From donors who were HLA-typed, an early data release held 65 million to 85 million unique TCRs. The study's findings and limits: In an earlier analysis, in some 500 donors, most V segments appeared productive either ~90% or ~30% of the time. Many donors carried some public TCRs, although rarity characterized most TCR sequences.

Worth noting for this clone: Its antigen is currently unknown.

The ends lost 1 base at V and 6 bases at J; junction bases unmatched: 1. From germline, CDR1 is SGHDT and CDR2 YYEEEE. The CDR3 totals 13 residues. The PCR was carried out with 60 Vbeta primers and 13 Jbeta primers. Sequencing used immunoSEQ multiplex PCR; TCRdb keeps in-frame clones, though not all of them. The sample has about 160,000 clones, around 69% seen once. This chain links TRBV5-6 with TRBJ1-2, with 9 bases that match TRBD1. Sample: PBMCs. The clonotype comes from a woman in her 30s in good health and CMV-seronegative. The CDR3 here is CASSLRQGDGYTF. In DNA form, the CDR3 reads TGTGCCAGCAGCTTGAGACAGGGGGATGGCTACACCTTC.